These T cell receptor beta chains were read from a single sample in a study of radiotherapy plus CTLA-4 blockade in lung cancer. Here immunoSEQ multiplex PCR was the method, and the copy in TCRdb shows in-frame clones only, minus some. The sample yields under 110,000 clones, more than 75% seen once. The sample consisted of peripheral blood, taken from a patient treated with radiotherapy plus ipilimumab. Receptors were obtained from a human donor with non-small cell lung cancer that progressed on radiotherapy plus ipilimumab. Some clones in this sample may be carry-over from other donors' samples. Both conserved end residues are part of each CDR3. The D gene is left open where the match is weak. Rows may omit the clone size; those that give it use once, few, many or a size class.

CDR3aa: CAGSIRATNEKLFF; CDR3nt: TGTGCCGGCTCGATTAGGGCAACTAATGAAAAACTGTTTTTT; abundance: .; d_gene: .; j_gene: TRBJ1-4; v_gene: TRBV2
CDR3aa: CATSRDGPNQPQHF; CDR3nt: TGTGCCACCAGCAGAGATGGGCCTAATCAGCCCCAGCATTTT; abundance: .; d_gene: .; j_gene: TRBJ1-5; v_gene: TRBV15
CDR3aa: CATSRDRGYSTEAFF; CDR3nt: TGTGCCACCAGCAGGGACAGGGGGTATTCCACTGAAGCTTTCTTT; abundance: .; d_gene: TRBD1; j_gene: TRBJ1-1; v_gene: TRBV15
CDR3aa: CASRGTVSYEQYF; CDR3nt: TGTGCCAGTAGGGGGACAGTCTCCTACGAGCAGTACTTC; abundance: .; d_gene: TRBD1; j_gene: TRBJ2-7; v_gene: TRBV19
CDR3aa: CASSQEEVAETQYF; CDR3nt: TGTGCCAGCAGCCAAGAGGAGGTGGCAGAGACCCAGTACTTC; abundance: once; d_gene: .; j_gene: TRBJ2-5; v_gene: TRBV4-2
CDR3aa: CASSLGTSGTDTQYF; CDR3nt: TGCGCCAGCAGCTTGGGGACTAGCGGAACAGATACGCAGTATTTT; abundance: .; d_gene: TRBD2; j_gene: TRBJ2-3; v_gene: TRBV5-1
CDR3aa: CASKGWRDTGELFF; CDR3nt: TGTGCCAGCAAAGGGTGGCGGGACACCGGGGAGCTGTTTTTT; abundance: few; d_gene: .; j_gene: TRBJ2-2; v_gene: TRBV14
CDR3aa: CASMFGEGQPQHF; CDR3nt: TGTGCCAGCATGTTTGGGGAGGGTCAGCCCCAGCATTTT; abundance: .; d_gene: .; j_gene: TRBJ1-5; v_gene: TRBV2
CDR3aa: CASSISPQSNQPQHF; CDR3nt: TGTGCCAGTAGTATAAGCCCCCAGAGCAATCAGCCCCAGCATTTT; abundance: .; d_gene: .; j_gene: TRBJ1-5; v_gene: TRBV19
CDR3aa: CASSSGQGLSYEQYF; CDR3nt: TGTGCCAGCAGCTCCGGACAGGGTCTCTCCTACGAGCAGTACTTC; abundance: .; d_gene: TRBD1; j_gene: TRBJ2-7; v_gene: TRBV7-2
CDR3aa: CASSLAGTSNTEAFF; CDR3nt: TGTGCCAGCAGCCTCGCAGGGACCTCGAACACTGAAGCTTTCTTT; abundance: .; d_gene: .; j_gene: TRBJ1-1; v_gene: TRBV7-2
CDR3aa: CASSGLTNEQFF; CDR3nt: TGTGCCAGCAGCGGCCTTACGAATGAGCAGTTCTTC; abundance: few; d_gene: .; j_gene: TRBJ2-1; v_gene: TRBV7-6
CDR3aa: CAISEGGGNYEQYF; CDR3nt: TGTGCCATCAGTGAAGGCGGGGGGAACTACGAGCAGTACTTC; abundance: .; d_gene: TRBD2; j_gene: TRBJ2-7; v_gene: TRBV10-3
CDR3aa: CASSVEPGTGGHEQYF; CDR3nt: TGTGCCAGCAGCGTAGAGCCCGGGACAGGAGGCCACGAGCAGTACTTC; abundance: .; d_gene: TRBD1; j_gene: TRBJ2-7; v_gene: TRBV9
CDR3aa: CATSRDRAKEKLFF; CDR3nt: TGTGCCACCAGCAGGGACAGGGCTAAGGAAAAACTGTTTTTT; abundance: few; d_gene: TRBD1; j_gene: TRBJ1-4; v_gene: TRBV15
CDR3aa: CASSLARGTGLYGYTF; CDR3nt: TGTGCCAGCAGCTTAGCGCGTGGAACAGGACTCTATGGCTACACCTTC; abundance: .; d_gene: .; j_gene: TRBJ1-2; v_gene: TRBV7-9
CDR3aa: CASSVTGDNEQFF; CDR3nt: TGTGCCAGCAGCGTTACAGGGGACAATGAGCAGTTCTTC; abundance: few; d_gene: TRBD1; j_gene: TRBJ2-1; v_gene: TRBV7-3
CDR3aa: CSVDTGLAGGEQFF; CDR3nt: TGCAGCGTGGATACGGGACTAGCGGGGGGTGAGCAGTTCTTC; abundance: .; d_gene: TRBD2; j_gene: TRBJ2-1; v_gene: TRBV29-1
CDR3aa: CASSSRGTLDYGYTF; CDR3nt: TGTGCCAGCAGCTCCCGTGGGACACTCGACTATGGCTACACCTTC; abundance: .; d_gene: .; j_gene: TRBJ1-2; v_gene: TRBV7-2
CDR3aa: CASSPGQGNYEQYF; CDR3nt: TGTGCCAGCAGCCCGGGACAGGGCAATTACGAGCAGTACTTC; abundance: .; d_gene: TRBD1; j_gene: TRBJ2-7; v_gene: TRBV7-2
CDR3aa: CASSLITGLHEQYF; CDR3nt: TGTGCCAGCAGCTTAATAACCGGGCTTCACGAGCAGTACTTC; abundance: once; d_gene: .; j_gene: TRBJ2-7; v_gene: TRBV7-8
CDR3aa: CASSEAHGLQGNEQFF; CDR3nt: TGTGCCAGCAGTGAAGCGCACGGACTACAAGGCAATGAGCAGTTCTTC; abundance: once; d_gene: .; j_gene: TRBJ2-1; v_gene: TRBV2
CDR3aa: CSLVGTGGTEAFF; CDR3nt: TGCAGCTTAGTTGGGACAGGGGGCACTGAAGCTTTCTTT; abundance: .; d_gene: TRBD1; j_gene: TRBJ1-1; v_gene: TRBV29-1
CDR3aa: CATLSQMNTEAFF; CDR3nt: TGTGCCACTCTTAGCCAGATGAACACTGAAGCTTTCTTT; abundance: .; d_gene: .; j_gene: TRBJ1-1; v_gene: TRBV15
CDR3aa: CASSLARGDSSYEQYF; CDR3nt: TGTGCCAGCAGCTTGGCCCGGGGGGACAGTTCCTACGAGCAGTACTTC; abundance: .; d_gene: .; j_gene: TRBJ2-7; v_gene: TRBV5-4
CDR3aa: CASSPPLRDLKNIQYF; CDR3nt: TGTGCCAGCTCACCACCCCTCCGGGACCTGAAAAACATTCAGTACTTC; abundance: .; d_gene: .; j_gene: TRBJ2-4; v_gene: TRBV18
CDR3aa: CASSSPGTGEYEQYF; CDR3nt: TGTGCCAGCAGCTCCCCCGGGACAGGTGAATACGAGCAGTACTTC; abundance: .; d_gene: TRBD1; j_gene: TRBJ2-7; v_gene: TRBV11-1
CDR3aa: CASSAGLATDTQYF; CDR3nt: TGTGCCAGCAGTGCGGGACTAGCCACAGATACGCAGTATTTT; abundance: few; d_gene: TRBD2; j_gene: TRBJ2-3; v_gene: TRBV6-4
CDR3aa: CASSALQATNTGELFF; CDR3nt: TGTGCCAGCAGTGCGTTACAAGCCACCAACACCGGGGAGCTGTTTTTT; abundance: .; d_gene: .; j_gene: TRBJ2-2; v_gene: TRBV2
CDR3aa: CATSPRDTGELFF; CDR3nt: TGTGCCACCAGTCCCAGAGACACCGGGGAGCTGTTTTTT; abundance: .; d_gene: .; j_gene: TRBJ2-2; v_gene: TRBV15
CDR3aa: CSVGGPGGTEAFF; CDR3nt: TGCAGCGTGGGGGGACCTGGCGGCACTGAAGCTTTCTTT; abundance: .; d_gene: .; j_gene: TRBJ1-1; v_gene: TRBV29-1
CDR3aa: CASKKDSTEAFF; CDR3nt: TGTGCCAGCAAGAAGGACAGCACTGAAGCTTTCTTT; abundance: .; d_gene: .; j_gene: TRBJ1-1; v_gene: TRBV25-1
CDR3aa: CASSRLTGEPQETQYF; CDR3nt: TGCGCCAGCAGCCGACTCACGGGGGAACCCCAAGAGACCCAGTACTTC; abundance: few; d_gene: .; j_gene: TRBJ2-5; v_gene: TRBV4-3
CDR3aa: CASSFGTSKTGELFF; CDR3nt: TGTGCCAGCAGCTTCGGGACATCGAAGACCGGGGAGCTGTTTTTT; abundance: .; d_gene: .; j_gene: TRBJ2-2; v_gene: TRBV7-3
CDR3aa: CASSVGPNTEAFF; CDR3nt: TGTGCCAGCAGCGTAGGACCTAACACTGAAGCTTTCTTT; abundance: .; d_gene: .; j_gene: TRBJ1-1; v_gene: TRBV9
CDR3aa: CASSTTGYAEAFF; CDR3nt: TGTGCCAGCAGCACAACAGGGTACGCTGAAGCTTTCTTT; abundance: .; d_gene: .; j_gene: TRBJ1-1; v_gene: TRBV7-3
CDR3aa: CASSYRDSRYEQYF; CDR3nt: TGTGCCAGCAGTTACAGGGACTCCCGCTACGAGCAGTACTTC; abundance: .; d_gene: .; j_gene: TRBJ2-7; v_gene: TRBV6-5
CDR3aa: CASTIGTATEAFF; CDR3nt: TGTGCCAGCACTATTGGGACGGCCACTGAAGCTTTCTTT; abundance: .; d_gene: .; j_gene: TRBJ1-1; v_gene: TRBV25-1
CDR3aa: CASSTNLGVTGELFF; CDR3nt: TGTGCCAGCAGTACCAACCTCGGGGTTACCGGGGAGCTGTTTTTC; abundance: .; d_gene: .; j_gene: TRBJ2-2; v_gene: TRBV27
CDR3aa: CASSVGIGTENIQYF; CDR3nt: TGTGCCAGCAGCGTGGGAATCGGGACAGAAAACATTCAGTACTTC; abundance: .; d_gene: TRBD1; j_gene: TRBJ2-4; v_gene: TRBV5-4
CDR3aa: CASSLGDGSNTEAFF; CDR3nt: TGTGCCAGCAGCTTGGGAGACGGGAGTAACACTGAAGCTTTCTTT; abundance: .; d_gene: .; j_gene: TRBJ1-1; v_gene: TRBV5-4
CDR3aa: CASSRGRTGATNEKLFF; CDR3nt: TGTGCCAGTAGTAGGGGCCGTACAGGTGCAACTAATGAAAAACTGTTTTTT; abundance: few; d_gene: .; j_gene: TRBJ1-4; v_gene: TRBV19
CDR3aa: CASSSITDYNEQFF; CDR3nt: TGTGCCAGCAGCTCTATCACAGACTACAATGAGCAGTTCTTC; abundance: .; d_gene: .; j_gene: TRBJ2-1; v_gene: TRBV11-2
CDR3aa: CASTLRGDNEQFF; CDR3nt: TGTGCCAGCACTCTGAGAGGGGACAATGAGCAGTTCTTC; abundance: .; d_gene: .; j_gene: TRBJ2-1; v_gene: TRBV5-6
CDR3aa: CASSSEYEQYF; CDR3nt: TGCGCCAGCAGCTCGGAATACGAGCAGTACTTC; abundance: .; d_gene: .; j_gene: TRBJ2-7; v_gene: TRBV5-1
CDR3aa: CASSVAGGPGEQYF; CDR3nt: TGTGCCAGCAGCGTAGCGGGGGGGCCTGGGGAGCAGTACTTC; abundance: .; d_gene: TRBD2; j_gene: TRBJ2-7; v_gene: TRBV7-9
CDR3aa: CASSVSPTGTEAFF; CDR3nt: TGTGCCAGCAGTGTCTCTCCCACGGGAACTGAAGCTTTCTTT; abundance: .; d_gene: .; j_gene: TRBJ1-1; v_gene: TRBV5-4
CDR3aa: CASSRRQGDYGYTF; CDR3nt: TGCGCCAGCAGCCGCAGACAGGGCGACTATGGCTACACCTTC; abundance: .; d_gene: TRBD1; j_gene: TRBJ1-2; v_gene: TRBV5-1
CDR3aa: CASSSASVSYNEQFF; CDR3nt: TGTGCCAGCAGTTCCGCGTCGGTCTCCTACAATGAGCAGTTCTTC; abundance: .; d_gene: .; j_gene: TRBJ2-1; v_gene: TRBV6-5
CDR3aa: CASRKGQVNSPLHF; CDR3nt: TGTGCCAGCAGGAAGGGACAGGTTAATTCACCCCTCCACTTT; abundance: .; d_gene: TRBD1; j_gene: TRBJ1-6; v_gene: TRBV5-4
CDR3aa: CASRQTSVLVGDTQYF; CDR3nt: TGCGCCAGCAGGCAGACTAGTGTGCTCGTCGGGGATACGCAGTATTTT; abundance: .; d_gene: .; j_gene: TRBJ2-3; v_gene: TRBV5-1
CDR3aa: CASRLSSTAGPIKAFF; CDR3nt: TGTGCAAGTCGCTTATCTTCAACGGCAGGGCCTATTAAAGCTTTCTTT; abundance: .; d_gene: .; j_gene: TRBJ1-1; v_gene: TRBV12-2
CDR3aa: CASSGASLPSYEQYF; CDR3nt: TGTGCCAGCAGTGGGGCTTCCCTCCCCTCCTACGAGCAGTACTTC; abundance: .; d_gene: .; j_gene: TRBJ2-7; v_gene: TRBV6-5
CDR3aa: CASSERGTGSYNEQFF; CDR3nt: TGTGCCAGCAGCGAGCGCGGGACAGGGTCCTACAATGAGCAGTTCTTC; abundance: once; d_gene: TRBD1; j_gene: TRBJ2-1; v_gene: TRBV7-2
CDR3aa: CASSLMQAATNEKLFF; CDR3nt: TGTGCCAGCAGCTTGATGCAGGCAGCAACTAATGAAAAACTGTTTTTT; abundance: .; d_gene: .; j_gene: TRBJ1-4; v_gene: TRBV5-4